This T cell receptor beta chain is from a study of shared clonotypes between healthy human individuals. Original processing methods: For the immunoSEQ data, sequences were junction-only without quality scores, so filtering differed. Generated by immunoSEQ multiplex PCR, the TCRdb table keeps only in-frame clones and is missing some. Clone size and V and J calls were adopted from that table, with D and trimming inferred from the DNA. Here the sample spans some 580,000 clones, almost 97% being singletons. This CDR3 has 15 amino acids. The V gene's germline CDR1 is SGHKS and CDR2 YYEKEE (reference sequence). Trimming removed 0 bases at V and 7 bases at J, with 17 bases between.

The sample taken for sequencing was naive CD4+ T cells sorted from blood. Subset indicated: CD45RA+ positively selected. This clonotype was sampled from a woman aged 30 to 39 in good health. The chain links TRBV5-5 to TRBJ2-7; D might be TRBD2 (6 bases). The CDR3 loop is CASSLARGSTGEQYF. CDR3 bases: TGTGCCAGCAGCTTGGCTCGGGGGAGCACCGGGGAGCAGTACTTC.